This T cell receptor beta chain is from a study of graft-versus-host responses after intestinal transplantation (dated by TCRdb to about 2021). A note on the overall study: The transplants that recipients received were multivisceral, liver-intestinal, or isolated intestinal. All recipients received anti-thymocyte globulin induction followed by maintenance tacrolimus and steroids for approximately 3 years. After intestinal transplantation, graft-versus-host and host-versus-graft alloreactive T cell clones in the graft, circulation and bone marrow were tracked using bulk TCR-beta CDR3 sequencing. To identify alloreactive clones, pre-transplant mixed lymphocyte reaction products were sequenced and then compared with unstimulated pre-transplant donor and recipient T cells. A cohort of about two dozen intestinal transplant recipients, including one retransplant, was enrolled, and a few patients lacking pretransplant specimens were excluded. Donor T cell macrochimerism was defined as a peak of at least 4% donor T cells among recipient peripheral blood mononuclear cells. Rather than going through the commercial service, samples from three later patients were sequenced in-house on an Illumina MiSeq and processed with MiXCR.

Results and caveats for the whole study, not just this receptor: The relatively low number and heterogeneity of intestinal transplant patients limited the conclusions. In the allografts of patients with donor T cell macrochimerism, GvH to HvG T cell clonal ratios were high. Peak levels of circulating GvH clones were associated with declines in HvG clones early after transplant. GvH clones were detected in recipient bone marrow, and some of these GvH clones were observed earlier in ileal mucosa or blood, consistent with an intestinal mucosal origin.

Libraries were made using the immunoSEQ multiplex PCR assay. For most patients, genomic DNA was isolated using the Qiagen DNeasy Blood and Tissue Kit and was shipped frozen to Adaptive Biotechnologies for TCR sequencing. For most patients, high-throughput TCR-beta CDR3 sequencing of genomic DNA was performed by Adaptive Biotechnologies. The study's own analysis went as follows. TCR sequencing data for roughly 17 patients were retrieved from Adaptive's ImmunoSEQ software; three other patients were processed with MiXCR and VDJtools. To correct CD4 versus CD8 sorting errors, sequences present in both subsets at a frequency ratio below 5:1 were removed. CDR3 nucleotide sequences shared between donor and recipient were removed because their origin could not be assigned. At least 2-fold expansion over unstimulated cells and a minimum CFSE-low frequency of 0.002% (template counts) or 0.001% (read counts) were required for clones to be classified as alloreactive. Mappable clones were those detected in sequenced pre-transplant spleen, lymph node, or MLR CFSE-low populations of the donor or recipient. Cumulative frequency of alloreactive clones was calculated as a percentage of all sequences weighted by copy number. Drawn from immuneACCESS, this table holds only the in-frame rearrangements with V and J called that TCRdb kept. Clones are partly lost; checked studies trace under half to an unresolved V gene and leave the rest unexplained. V, J and clone size derive from that table, while D and trimming were established from the DNA sequence. For this sample there are approximately 120,000 clones; roughly 92% appear just once. Over 0.15% of the sample rests with the top ten.

This sample's time point label indicates: cells obtained before transplantation from donor or recipient. CD3+CD4+ and CD3+CD8+ populations were FACS-sorted from unstimulated pre-transplant donor and recipient cells taken from spleen or lymph nodes. About this clone: The antigen this receptor binds is unknown. The input lacks base qualities; no much larger clone sits a single base away.

From a lookup of the germline V gene, CDR1 and CDR2 are SGHAT and FQNNGV. Taken from cysteine to phenylalanine, the CDR3 has 13 residues. Kept here is only the CDR3 DNA, which spans 39 bases and is read in frame from base 1. Cut back by 4 bases and 1 base, the V and J ends lie 8 bases apart. The material sequenced was unstimulated CD4+ T cells sorted from spleen or lymph node cells, taken before intestinal transplant. The sequence is built from TRBV11-2 and TRBJ2-7, with TRBD1 as a weak D call on 5 bases. This clonotype was obtained from a human donor who received an intestinal transplant. In nucleotides, the sequence is TGTGCCAGCAGCTCACAGGATTCCTACGAGCAGTACTTC. Protein translation: CASSSQDSYEQYF.